The 14 T cell receptor beta chains below were found in one sample sequenced in a study of response to subunit inactivated influenza vaccine. From the RT-PCR reads, TCRdb called clonotypes with MiXCR, one entry per CDR3 protein. The table includes hundreds of thousands of distinct CDR3 sequences, approximately 14% detected once. This specimen was PBMCs from blood, taken 14 to 15 days before vaccination. Receptor source: a man aged 50-59 years who received an inactivated influenza vaccine.

This chain joins TRBV7-8 and TRBJ1-5, with a possible D match to TRBD1 (5 bases). Germline CDR1 reads SGHVS; CDR2 reads FQNEAQ. V was pared by 11 bases and J by 0 bases, with 11 bases between. The CDR3 runs 13 residues. CDR3 loop: CASAGTSNQPQHF. DNA for the CDR3: TGTGCCTCGGCCGGGACTAGCAATCAGCCCCAGCATTTT.

This clonotype came up a few times. The gene calls are TRBV18 and TRBJ2-5; 7 bases align to TRBD1. The CDR3 runs to 15 residues. Per germline, CDR1 KGHSH and CDR2 LQKENI. The V segment lost 2 bases and the J segment 1 base; nucleotides outside the gene matches: 4. This chain's CDR3 is CASSPEGGLQETQYF. The CDR3 DNA follows: TGTGCCAGCTCACCAGAAGGGGGCCTCCAAGAGACCCAGTACTTC.

The rearrangement uses TRBV5-1 and TRBJ2-2, with 8 nucleotides matching TRBD1. J lost 4 bases, V lost 2 bases, and 4 bases had no gene match. CDR1 and CDR2 (germline): SGHRS, YFSETQ. CDR3 length: 15 residues. The CDR3: CASSLGTGPTGELFF. The CDR3 nucleotides are TGCGCCAGCAGCTTAGGGACAGGCCCCACCGGGGAGCTGTTTTTT.

This clonotype appeared a few times. This sequence joins TRBV4-2 and TRBJ2-2; D call uncertain. The CDR3 sequence is 15 residues long. CDR1 is LGHNA, CDR2 YNFKEQ, per germline. V lost 1 base and J 5 bases, leaving 11 bases between the germline ends. This CDR3 reads CASSQGPGDTGELFF. The CDR3 DNA sequence: TGTGCCAGCAGCCAAGGCCCTGGGGATACCGGGGAGCTGTTTTTT.

In this sample, this clonotype turned up many times. V and J are TRBV4-2 and TRBJ2-7; D remains unclear. The germline V gene has CDR1 LGHNA and CDR2 YNFKEQ. V shed 5 bases and J shed 0 bases, with 14 bases lying between them. The CDR3 extends over 15 amino acids. The CDR3 region is CASSARLTDSYEQYF. The CDR3 bases are TGTGCCAGCAGCGCCCGACTGACTGACTCCTACGAGCAGTACTTC.

The V gene is TRBV6-5, the J gene TRBJ2-7; the D gene is possibly TRBD1 (5 bases). V was clipped by 3 bases and J by 2 bases, with 11 bases between them. This CDR3 is built from 14 residues. Germline V CDR1 and CDR2: MNHEY, SVGAGI. CDR3 coding DNA: TGTGCCAGCAGTTATGGCGACAGTACCTACGAGCAGTACTTC. This encodes CASSYGDSTYEQYF.

The CDR3 DNA reads TGTGCCAGCAGCGGGCGGCTGGACGTCGGTGCCTCTGGGGCCAACGTCCTGACTTTC. It encodes CASSGRLDVGASGANVLTF. V and J are TRBV5-6 and TRBJ2-6; D gene uncertain. This CDR3 comprises 19 residues. V shed 4 bases and J shed 0 bases, with 20 bases lying between them. CDR1 is SGHDT and CDR2 is YYEEEE in the germline V gene.

The chain couples TRBV25-1 to TRBJ2-3; unclear D gene. The germline V gene encodes CDR1 MGHDK and CDR2 SYGVNS. This CDR3 is 13 amino acids long. Between the trimmed V and J ends, which lost 5 bases and 6 bases, there was a span of 12 bases. CDR3 sequence: CASSPPLSDTQYF. In DNA form, the CDR3 reads TGTGCCAGCAGTCCGCCTCTTTCGGATACGCAGTATTTT.

V usage is TRBV2 and J usage is TRBJ1-5, with D uncertain. Germline V CDR1 and CDR2: SNHLY, FYNNEI. V was cut by 2 bases and J by 4 bases, with 6 bases left in between. This CDR3 comprises 13 residues. In nucleotides, the CDR3 is TGTGCCAGCAGTGAACTTAGAAATCAGCCCCAGCATTTT. Protein product: CASSELRNQPQHF. Drawing the rest from reference TRBV2 and TRBJ1-5, the complete variable domain is EPEVTQTPSHQVTQMGQEVILRCVPISNHLYFYWYRQILGQKVEFLVSFYNNEISEKSEIFDDQFSVERPDGSNFTLKIRSTKLEDSAMYFCASSELRNQPQHFGDGTRLSIL.

This sequence joins TRBV6-4 and TRBJ1-2; 7 positions match TRBD1. The CDR3 extends over 16 amino acids. J gave up 4 bases and V 2 bases, and 10 bases lay outside the gene matches. Germline CDR1 reads MRHNA; CDR2 reads SNTAGT. The CDR3 sequence is CASSDGGQANLYGYTF. The CDR3 DNA sequence: TGTGCCAGCAGTGACGGTGGACAGGCCAATCTCTATGGCTACACCTTC.

The genes are TRBV6-5 and TRBJ2-2, with TRBD2 matching over 7 bases. V was pared by 9 bases and J by 7 bases, with 5 bases of the junction left unmatched. Looked up from germline, CDR1 is MNHEY and CDR2 is SVGAGI. This CDR3 has 12 amino acids. CDR3 sequence reads: CARHPGGGELFF. DNA of the CDR3: TGTGCCAGGCACCCGGGAGGCGGGGAGCTGTTTTTT.

This clonotype has a handful of counts. The chain combines TRBV5-1 with TRBJ2-1; 10 nucleotides agree with TRBD1. This CDR3 comprises 15 residues. The germline V gene has CDR1 SGHRS and CDR2 YFSETQ. V lost 4 bases and J lost 7; bases outside the gene matches: 8. CDR3 region: CASSAGTGVGNEQFF. CDR3 coding DNA: TGCGCCAGCAGCGCCGGGACAGGGGTGGGGAATGAGCAGTTCTTC. Full variable domain (missing parts from reference TRBV5-1 and TRBJ2-1): KAGVTQTPRYLIKTRGQQVTLSCSPISGHRSVSWYQQTPGQGLQFLFEYFSETQRNKGNFPGRFSGRQFSNSRSEMNVSTLELGDSALYLCASSAGTGVGNEQFFGPGTRLTVL.

This clonotype was found many times. The rearrangement joins TRBV28 to TRBJ2-7; 7 bases align to TRBD2. The CDR3 length is 15 residues. CDR1 and CDR2 from the germline V gene are MDHEN and SYDVKM. V lost 8 bases, J lost 0 bases, and 10 bases stayed unmatched. In DNA, the CDR3 is TGTGCCAGCCGGTCAGCGGGACTCAGCTCCTACGAGCAGTACTTC. Amino acids: CASRSAGLSSYEQYF.

In its sample, this clonotype was seen many times. The junction shows a germline mismatch at one end, possibly a read error. The V and J genes are TRBV5-1 and TRBJ1-5; maybe TRBD1 (5 bases). This CDR3 has 14 amino acids. In germline, CDR1 is SGHRS, CDR2 YFSETQ. The CDR3 loop is CASSLGGDGQPQHF. In DNA, the CDR3 is TGTGCCAGCAGCTTAGGAGGGGACGGTCAGCCCCAGCATTTT.